This entry features one T cell receptor (beta chain) sequence. This clonotype was counted a few times. Its binding antigen is unknown. No base quality information exists; no much larger clone differs at one position. This sample was taken from a study of type 1 regulatory T cells (dated by TCRdb to about 2021). About the full investigation: The study characterized an in vitro protocol that generated a Tr1-enriched, alloantigen-specific CD4 T cell product named T-allo10. T-allo10 was being tested clinically in patients with hematological malignancies who were undergoing allogeneic hematopoietic stem cell transplantation.

The germline V gene specifies SGHTA as CDR1 and FQGNSA as CDR2. The CDR3 sequence holds 15 residues, the cysteine and phenylalanine included. Only the CDR3 portion is preserved as DNA: 45 bases, with reading frame beginning at the first base. Trimming removed 1 base from V and 3 bases from J, leaving 9 bases between the germline ends. The sequencer was an Illumina MiSeq. TCRdb passed the public sequencing reads through fastp at Q25 and MiXCR, retaining productive beta sequences. Records with the same CDR3 protein are collapsed into one entry carrying the most frequent genes and DNA. Here the sample has some 90,000 distinct CDR3 sequences; roughly 28% occur a single time. The ten largest clones add up to about 2.4% of the sample.

The receptor chain draws on TRBV7-2 and TRBJ2-2; TRBD1 might be the D gene, on 5 matching bases. This receptor was taken from a human donor in good health. Sequenced sample: CD4+ T cells, either the whole sample or a sorted fraction (not recorded which). The DNA sequence reads TGTGCCAGCAGCTTAGTAAAAGGGGACACCGGGGAGCTGTTTTTT. Translated, it gives CASSLVKGDTGELFF.